This TCR beta chain was sequenced in a study of blood T cells in healthy people across ages. Study results and caveats: There was no known CMV status for donors, so expanded clonotype changes were possibly confounded.

Russia was home to the donors, healthy Caucasian individuals aged roughly 6 to 95. From germline, CDR1 is SGDLS and CDR2 YYNGEE. This CDR3 is built from 16 residues. Trimming pared 0 bases from V and 4 bases from J, leaving 16 bases between. The table lists this clonotype with a few counts. Its antigen is as yet unknown. Primers used in a second PCR of about 7 to 12 cycles were a sample-barcoded 5' primer and a J-beta primer mix. TCRdb used MiXCR to reprocess the 5' RACE reads, holding one entry per CDR3 protein. The table records about 940,000 distinct CDR3 sequences, around 46% of them present only once.

This rearrangement joins TRBV9 to TRBJ2-5; D possibly corresponds to TRBD1 (5 bases). The origin of this receptor is a man aged 25-45 years in good health. Sequencing was carried out using blood. CDR3 DNA: TGTGCCAGCAGCGTAGGAGCAGGGCTCGTGCTAGAGACCCAGTACTTC. Residues: CASSVGAGLVLETQYF.